Shown below are 9 T cell receptor beta chains from a single sample sequenced in a study of shared clonotypes between healthy human individuals. Assay used: immunoSEQ multiplex PCR; TCRdb lists only in-frame clones, some missing. The table shows more than 450,000 clones, with 70% to 80% occurring only once. The sample taken for sequencing was PBMCs. The receptor set was obtained from a woman aged 40 to 55 in good health. Some clones in this sample may be carry-over from other donors' samples.

This sequence joins TRBV9 and TRBJ1-2, with TRBD1 as a possible D gene (5 bases). Looked up from germline, CDR1 is SGDLS and CDR2 is YYNGEE. The CDR3 sequence is 15 residues long. V gave up 3 bases and J gave up 3 bases, with 15 bases separating them. The CDR3 loop reads CASSAPRGVYYGYTF. The CDR3 DNA reads TGTGCCAGCAGCGCCCCGAGAGGGGTATACTATGGCTACACCTTC.

The gene calls are TRBV11-1 and TRBJ2-7, with D unclear. The CDR3 totals 14 residues. Per the germline V gene, CDR1 is SGHAT and CDR2 is FQDESV (reference sequence). V shed 4 bases and J shed 0 bases, with 10 bases lying between them. CDR3 bases: TGTGCCAGCAGCTGGACCGAATTCTCCTACGAGCAGTACTTC. Its protein product is CASSWTEFSYEQYF.

The sample holds one count of this clone. The rearrangement joins TRBV7-6 to TRBJ1-3; no definite D call. Germline V gives CDR1 SGHVS, CDR2 FNYEAQ. The CDR3 spans 14 residues. V lost 0 bases, J lost 0 bases, and 3 bases lay in between. The CDR3, as DNA: TGTGCCAGCAGCTTAGCTCGCTCTGGAAACACCATATATTTT. The encoded protein is CASSLARSGNTIYF.

The rearrangement links TRBV7-3 to TRBJ2-2; 7 bases line up with TRBD2. Germline assignment: CDR1 SGHTA and CDR2 FQGTGA. The CDR3 runs 16 residues. The ends lost 0 bases at V and 0 bases at J; junction bases unmatched: 1. For the CDR3, the DNA is TGTGCCAGCAGCTTAACCGGACTAGCGAACACCGGGGAGCTGTTTTTT. Translating it yields CASSLTGLANTGELFF.

The chain joins TRBV19 to TRBJ2-1; 13 bases are shared with TRBD2. The trim removed 4 bases at V and 4 bases at J, leaving 10 bases unmatched. The length of the CDR3 is 18 residues. The V gene's germline CDR1 is LNHDA and CDR2 SQIVND (reference sequence). For the CDR3, the DNA is TGTGCCAGTAGTACCAGGACTAGCGGGAGAGGGTCTTACAATGAGCAGTTCTTC. Translating it yields CASSTRTSGRGSYNEQFF.

In its sample, this clone was seen a few times. The gene calls are TRBV6-4 and TRBJ2-1; 10 bases fit TRBD2. Germline V gene data show CDR1 as MRHNA and CDR2 as SNTAGT. Trimming cost V 5 bases and J 3 bases; bases outside gene matches: 7. The CDR3 totals 16 residues. CDR3 loop: CASSPQAGGDYNEQFF. CDR3 bases: TGTGCCAGCAGTCCCCAAGCGGGAGGGGACTACAATGAGCAGTTCTTC.

V is TRBV6-4 and J is TRBJ2-6; D is undetermined. CDR3 length: 12 residues. V was trimmed by 4 bases and J by 5 bases, leaving 3 bases between them. Germline assignment: CDR1 MRHNA and CDR2 SNTAGT. CDR3 DNA: TGTGCCAGCAGTGTCCGGGCCAACGTCCTGACTTTC. Translating gives CASSVRANVLTF.

This clone appeared a few times. The rearrangement uses TRBV5-5 and TRBJ2-7; D is unclear. V lost 0 bases to trimming and J lost 6 bases, with 10 bases between them. The CDR3 covers 13 residues. Germline V lookup: CDR1 SGHKS, CDR2 YYEKEE (reference sequence). CDR3 amino acids: CASSLVGYPEQYF. The CDR3 DNA reads as TGTGCCAGCAGCTTGGTGGGGTACCCCGAGCAGTACTTC. The full variable domain, with the rest looked up from reference TRBV5-5 and TRBJ2-7, is DAGVTQSPTHLIKTRGQQVTLRCSPISGHKSVSWYQQVLGQGPQFIFQYYEKEERGRGNFPDRFSARQFPNYSSELNVNALLLGDSALYLCASSLVGYPEQYFGPGTRLTVT.

This chain joins TRBV21-1 and TRBJ2-1. TRBV21-1 is shown as a pseudogene. This CDR3 comprises 14 residues. For the CDR3, the DNA is TGTGCCAGAGAAGGGACCGACGAACCTAATGAGCAGTTCTTC. It specifies CAREGTDEPNEQFF.